Listed below are T cell receptor beta chains from one sample, sequenced in a study of T-cell memory formation after mild COVID-19. TCRdb called the 5' RACE reads again in MiXCR, with one record for every CDR3 protein. The sample yields more than 200,000 distinct CDR3 sequences, over 15% seen once. Sequenced input: PBMCs or a T cell subset sorted from them (not recorded which). The receptors shown here come from a man aged 18 to 29 who had mild COVID-19 (a few samples of this study predate the infection). Cell type and time point are not known. CDR3s include the opening cysteine and the closing phenylalanine or tryptophan. Each record gives: clone size, V gene, CDR3 protein. Not all rows give a size; the values are once, few, many and, for expanded clones, a class.

few TRBV7-9 CASSLEVGGQETQYF
few TRBV5-1 CASSADNTDTQYF
many TRBV28 CASSFSNTGELFF
- TRBV6-5 CASSGGGEKLFF
- TRBV7-2 CASSSGLMRDTQYF
few TRBV24-1 CATSSSGGKDTQYF
many TRBV3-1 CASSQFLGVEQFF
few TRBV27 CASSFLVGGETQYF
many TRBV4-2 CASNAGPQDTQYF
- TRBV3-1 CASSGQGTTDTQYF
- TRBV20-1 CRARRLAGGPDTQYF
- TRBV5-1 CASSLVTGTPHGYTF
- TRBV28 CASNSDYGYTF
once TRBV15 CATSRDLGTEAFF
- TRBV7-6 CASSFSGLLSSYNEQFF
few TRBV4-3 CASSRLPPGRDEAFF
- TRBV7-2 CASSFDYEQYF
- TRBV20-1 CSAKLADTQYF
- TRBV12-3/TRBV12-4 CASSPGGGEAFF
- TRBV5-4 CASSYRQRETQYF
few TRBV20-1 CSASPRVAGKETQYF
- TRBV29-1 CSVTMHTGLNNEQFF
many TRBV20-1 CSAQSGSSTDIQYF
- TRBV12-3/TRBV12-4 CASSQRGDTGELFF
- TRBV5-1 CASSLATGGQETQYF
- TRBV10-3 CAISAGGRSTGELFF
few TRBV7-9 CASFRGGRGYTF
- TRBV6-6 CASRDGGSYGYTF
- TRBV5-6 CASSQTSGAETQYF
- TRBV12-3/TRBV12-4 CASTGDRGNIQYF
many TRBV5-1 CASSFGQGGTDTQYF
many TRBV12-3/TRBV12-4 CASSPTGGGNTIYF
few TRBV5-1 CASSSSPGYNSPLHF
few TRBV5-1 CASSPSFESDTQYF
few TRBV20-1 CSAREGPLNTEAFF
- TRBV7-2 CASSPRRIRDTQYF
- TRBV7-9 CASRGVGDPGNTIYF
few TRBV5-1 CASSARGGPYEQYF
- TRBV6-1 CASTWGGGYEQYF
- TRBV7-2 CASSLTQAGGPETQYF
- TRBV7-2 CASSFFPGHRERDYGYTF
many TRBV3-1 CASSQVRQGEQYF
- TRBV3-1 CASSQIGAQTEAFF
- TRBV19 CASSISRGTDTQYF
- TRBV10-3 CAIRPFGAGYNEQFF
- TRBV29-1 CSVRIGRPNSPLHF
many TRBV6-5 CASSYSSGGSYEQYF
- TRBV4-1 CASSQDGGSNYGYTF
- TRBV5-1 CASSLGQSGQPQHF
few TRBV28 CASGGFWTEAFF